The 6 T cell receptor beta chains below all came from one sample that was sequenced in a study of Graves' ophthalmopathy and Graves' hyperthyroidism. Transcripts of RNA were the source for amplifying TCR beta CDR3 regions. HTBI-primed RT-PCR formed the first round, and a multiplex PCR formed the second. TCRdb processed the multiplex PCR reads anew with MiXCR; each CDR3 protein has one entry. The table shows hundreds of thousands of distinct CDR3 sequences, with roughly 20% occurring only once. Sequencing was done on a sample of peripheral blood. These receptors originate from a young woman with stable Graves' hyperthyroidism.

V gene TRBV6-1 combines with J gene TRBJ1-5, with D uncertain. CDR3 size: 12 residues. Germline assignment: CDR1 MNHNS and CDR2 SASEGT. The V end was cut by 1 base, the J end by 13 bases, with 11 bases between. CDR3 amino acids: CASSEVWAVQHF. The CDR3 coding sequence is TGTGCCAGCAGTGAAGTATGGGCAGTACAGCATTTT.

The J gene is TRBJ2-5, the V gene TRBV6-1; tentative D call: TRBD1 (5 bases). V was trimmed by 8 bases and J by 1 base, leaving 14 bases between them. The germline V gene encodes CDR1 MNHNS and CDR2 SASEGT. The CDR3 totals 14 residues. CDR3 nucleotide sequence: TGTGCCAGCCAAACCCCCGACAGCCAAGAGACCCAGTACTTC. It translates to CASQTPDSQETQYF.

Only one count was recorded for this clonotype. A much larger clone differs by one base, so this may be a read error. J is TRBJ1-2 and V is TRBV5-1, with a possible D match to TRBD1 (5 bases). Trimming pared 2 bases from V and 4 bases from J, leaving 15 bases between. There are 15 residues in the CDR3. The germline CDR1 and CDR2 sequences are SGHRS and YFSETQ. CDR3 amino acids: CASSLGANPPYGYTF. CDR3 coding DNA: TGCGCCAGCAGCTTAGGGGCCAATCCACCCTATGGCTACACCTTC.

This clonotype was counted ten times or more. The V and J genes are TRBV20-1 and TRBJ1-1; TRBD1 matches 8 bases. This CDR3 is 16 amino acids long. Trimming cost V 2 bases and J 1 base; bases outside gene matches: 9. In germline, CDR1 is DFQATT, CDR2 SNEGSKA (reference sequence). The CDR3: CSARRQGSLTNTEAFF. The DNA for the CDR3 is TGCAGTGCTAGAAGACAGGGGTCCCTTACGAACACTGAAGCTTTCTTT.

This clonotype occurred many times. The chain has TRBV14 and TRBJ2-7; 7 bases are a match to TRBD1. In germline, CDR1 is SGHDN, CDR2 FVKESK. V trimming: 0 bases; J trimming: 1 base; junction bases outside the gene matches: 18. CDR3 size: 20 residues. The CDR3 here is CASSQDRIRFWDSGSYEQYF. The CDR3 region has the DNA TGTGCCAGCAGCCAAGATCGGATTCGATTTTGGGACAGTGGGTCCTACGAGCAGTACTTC.

V gene TRBV20-1 combines with J gene TRBJ1-1; 8 bases align to TRBD1. CDR3 length equals 18 residues. CDR1 and CDR2 from the germline V gene are DFQATT and SNEGSKA (reference sequence). V shed 2 bases, J shed 1 base, and the junction held 15 bases outside the gene matches. Here the CDR3 reads CSARSPGRGPEQNTEAFF. CDR3 coding DNA: TGCAGTGCTAGAAGTCCGGGCAGGGGGCCGGAGCAGAACACTGAAGCTTTCTTT.